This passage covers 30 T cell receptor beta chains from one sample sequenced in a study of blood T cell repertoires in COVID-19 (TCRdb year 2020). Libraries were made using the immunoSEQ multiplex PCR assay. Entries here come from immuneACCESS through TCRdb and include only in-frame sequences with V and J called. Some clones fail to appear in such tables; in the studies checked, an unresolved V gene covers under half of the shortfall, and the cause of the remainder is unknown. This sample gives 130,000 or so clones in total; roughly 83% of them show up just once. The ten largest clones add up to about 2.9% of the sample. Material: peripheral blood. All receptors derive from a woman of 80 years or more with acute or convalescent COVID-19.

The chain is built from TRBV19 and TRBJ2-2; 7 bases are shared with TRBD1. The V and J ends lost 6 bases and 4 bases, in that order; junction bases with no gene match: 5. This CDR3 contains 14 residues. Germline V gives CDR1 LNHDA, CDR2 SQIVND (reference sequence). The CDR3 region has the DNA TGTGCCAGTAGGCCAGCAGGGGGCACCGGGGAGCTGTTTTTT. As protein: CASRPAGGTGELFF.

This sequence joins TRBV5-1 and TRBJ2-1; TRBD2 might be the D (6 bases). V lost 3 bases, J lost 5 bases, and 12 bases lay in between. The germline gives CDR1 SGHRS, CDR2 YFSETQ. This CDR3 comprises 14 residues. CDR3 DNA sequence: TGCGCCAGCAGCTCGGGGGTTGGACACAATGAGCAGTTCTTC. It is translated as CASSSGVGHNEQFF.

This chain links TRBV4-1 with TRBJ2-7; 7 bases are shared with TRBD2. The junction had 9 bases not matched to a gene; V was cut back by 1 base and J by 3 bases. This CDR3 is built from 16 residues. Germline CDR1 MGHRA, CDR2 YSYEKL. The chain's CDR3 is CASSQVLAWGGYEQYF. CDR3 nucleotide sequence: TGCGCCAGCAGCCAAGTTCTCGCTTGGGGGGGCTACGAGCAGTACTTC.

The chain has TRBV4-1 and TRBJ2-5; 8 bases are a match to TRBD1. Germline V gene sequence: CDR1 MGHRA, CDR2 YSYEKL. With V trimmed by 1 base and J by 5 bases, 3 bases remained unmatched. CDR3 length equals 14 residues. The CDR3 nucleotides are TGCGCCAGCAGCCAAGCGGACAGGGCGGAGACCCAGTACTTC. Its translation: CASSQADRAETQYF.

The CDR3 here is CARSLAGGRRRHF. The CDR3 region has the DNA TGTGCCAGAAGCTTGGCCGGGGGGAGACGTAGGCATTTT. The chain couples TRBV5-3 to TRBJ1-5; TRBD1 is a possible D gene (5 bases). TRBV5-3 counts as an open reading frame of uncertain function. The CDR3 has 13 amino acids. Deletions cut 0 bases from V and 15 bases from J, with 16 bases between.

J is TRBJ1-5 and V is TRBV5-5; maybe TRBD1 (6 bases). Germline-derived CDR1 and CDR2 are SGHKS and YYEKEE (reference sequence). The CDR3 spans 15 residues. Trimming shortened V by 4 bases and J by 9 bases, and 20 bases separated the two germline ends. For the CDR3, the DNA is TGTGCCAGCAGCCTAACGGACAGCCGGAGTGTGCCCCAGCATTTT. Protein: CASSLTDSRSVPQHF.

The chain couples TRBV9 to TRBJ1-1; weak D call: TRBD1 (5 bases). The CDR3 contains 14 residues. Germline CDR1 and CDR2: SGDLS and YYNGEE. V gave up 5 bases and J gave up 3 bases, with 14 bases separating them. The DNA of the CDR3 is TGTGCCAGCAGTGCCCTGGGGGGGGACACTGAAGCTTTCTTT. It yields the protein CASSALGGDTEAFF.

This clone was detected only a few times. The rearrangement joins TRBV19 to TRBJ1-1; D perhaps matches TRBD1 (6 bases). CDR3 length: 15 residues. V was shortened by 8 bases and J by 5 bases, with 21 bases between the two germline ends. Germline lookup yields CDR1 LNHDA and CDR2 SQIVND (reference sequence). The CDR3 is CASLISGGALTEAFF. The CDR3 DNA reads TGTGCCAGTCTTATCTCGGGGGGCGCCTTAACTGAAGCTTTCTTT.

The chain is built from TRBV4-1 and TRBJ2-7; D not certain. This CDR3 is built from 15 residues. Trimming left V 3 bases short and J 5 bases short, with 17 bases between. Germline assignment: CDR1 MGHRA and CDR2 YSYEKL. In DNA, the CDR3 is TGCGCCAGCAGCCACCCCCCCCAACAGATGCACGAGCAGTACTTC. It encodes CASSHPPQQMHEQYF.

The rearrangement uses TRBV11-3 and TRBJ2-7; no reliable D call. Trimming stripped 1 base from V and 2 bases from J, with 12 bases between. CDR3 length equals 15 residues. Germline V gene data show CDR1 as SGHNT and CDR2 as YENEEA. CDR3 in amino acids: CASSLGGTATYEQYF. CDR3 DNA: TGTGCCAGCAGCTTAGGTGGAACAGCAACCTACGAGCAGTACTTC.

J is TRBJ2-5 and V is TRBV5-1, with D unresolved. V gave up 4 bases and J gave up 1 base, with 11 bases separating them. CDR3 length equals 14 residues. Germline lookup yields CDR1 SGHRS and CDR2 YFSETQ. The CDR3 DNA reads TGCGCCAGCAGCCATACAGCCTCCCAAGAGACCCAGTACTTC. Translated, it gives CASSHTASQETQYF. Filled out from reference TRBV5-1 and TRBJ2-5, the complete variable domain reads KAGVTQTPRYLIKTRGQQVTLSCSPISGHRSVSWYQQTPGQGLQFLFEYFSETQRNKGNFPGRFSGRQFSNSRSEMNVSTLELGDSALYLCASSHTASQETQYFGPGTRLLVL.

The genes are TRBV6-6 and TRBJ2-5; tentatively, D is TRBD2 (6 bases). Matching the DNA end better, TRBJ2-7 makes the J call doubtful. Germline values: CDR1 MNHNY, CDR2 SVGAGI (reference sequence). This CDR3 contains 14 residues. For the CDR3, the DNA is TGTGCCAGCAGTTCTAGCGTCAGCTCCTACGAGCAGTACTTC. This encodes CASSSSVSSYEQYF.

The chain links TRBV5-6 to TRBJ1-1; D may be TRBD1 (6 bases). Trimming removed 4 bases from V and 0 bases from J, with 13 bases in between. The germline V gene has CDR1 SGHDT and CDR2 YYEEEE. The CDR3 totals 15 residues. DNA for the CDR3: TGTGCCAGCAGCGGGAGGGGGGACATGAACACTGAAGCTTTCTTT. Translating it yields CASSGRGDMNTEAFF.

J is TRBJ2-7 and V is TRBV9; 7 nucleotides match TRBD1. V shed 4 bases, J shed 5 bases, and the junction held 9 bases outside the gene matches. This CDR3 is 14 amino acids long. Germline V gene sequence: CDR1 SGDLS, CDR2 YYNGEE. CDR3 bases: TGTGCCAGCAGCTCGGGGACAGTAGTACACGAGCAGTACTTC. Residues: CASSSGTVVHEQYF.

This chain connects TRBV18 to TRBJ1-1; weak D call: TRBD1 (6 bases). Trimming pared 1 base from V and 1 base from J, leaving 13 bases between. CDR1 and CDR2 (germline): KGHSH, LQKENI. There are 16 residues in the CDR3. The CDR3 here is CASSPRVGGGNTEAFF. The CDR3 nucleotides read TGTGCCAGCTCACCACGGGTTGGGGGCGGGAACACTGAAGCTTTCTTT. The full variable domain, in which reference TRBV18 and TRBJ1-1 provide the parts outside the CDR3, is NAGVMQNPRHLVRRRGQEARLRCSPMKGHSHVYWYRQLPEEGLKFMVYLQKENIIDESGMPKERFSAEFPKEGPSILRIQQVVRGDSAAYFCASSPRVGGGNTEAFFGQGTRLTVV.

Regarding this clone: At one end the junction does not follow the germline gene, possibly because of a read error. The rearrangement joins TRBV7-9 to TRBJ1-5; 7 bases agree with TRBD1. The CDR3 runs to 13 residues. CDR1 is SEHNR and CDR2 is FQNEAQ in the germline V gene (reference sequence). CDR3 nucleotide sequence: TGTGCCAGCACCTTAGGGGGCCGTCAGCCCCAGCATTTT. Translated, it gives CASTLGGRQPQHF.

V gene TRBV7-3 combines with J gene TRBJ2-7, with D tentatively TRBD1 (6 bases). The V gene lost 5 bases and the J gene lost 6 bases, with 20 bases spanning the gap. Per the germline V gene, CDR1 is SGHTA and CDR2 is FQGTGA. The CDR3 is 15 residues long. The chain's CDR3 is CASSLKGQGHSEQYF. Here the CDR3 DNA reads TGTGCCAGCAGCCTTAAGGGTCAGGGGCACTCCGAGCAGTACTTC.

The CDR3 region is CASSYRGNTEAFF. The CDR3 bases are TGTGCCAGCAGTTACAGGGGGAACACTGAAGCTTTCTTT. J is TRBJ1-1 and V is TRBV6-2 or TRBV6-3, with a tentative D call TRBD1 (5 bases). Trimming stripped 2 bases from V and 1 base from J, with 5 bases between. Per germline, CDR1 MNHEY and CDR2 SVGEGT. The CDR3 is made up of 13 amino acids.

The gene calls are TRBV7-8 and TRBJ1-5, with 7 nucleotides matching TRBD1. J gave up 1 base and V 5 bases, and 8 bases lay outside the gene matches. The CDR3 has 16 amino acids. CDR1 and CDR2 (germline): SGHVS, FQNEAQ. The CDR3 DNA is TGTGCCAGCAGCACATTAGACAGGGCGAGCAATCAGCCCCAGCATTTT. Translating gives CASSTLDRASNQPQHF.

CDR3 protein: CASSQETGRAEAFF. The CDR3 DNA follows: TGCGCCAGCAGCCAAGAAACGGGGAGGGCTGAAGCTTTCTTT. V and J are TRBV4-3 and TRBJ1-1; D not certain. The CDR3 loop spans 14 amino acids. The germline V and J ends were trimmed by 0 bases and 6 bases, with 11 bases remaining between them. The germline V gene encodes CDR1 LGHNA and CDR2 YSLEER.

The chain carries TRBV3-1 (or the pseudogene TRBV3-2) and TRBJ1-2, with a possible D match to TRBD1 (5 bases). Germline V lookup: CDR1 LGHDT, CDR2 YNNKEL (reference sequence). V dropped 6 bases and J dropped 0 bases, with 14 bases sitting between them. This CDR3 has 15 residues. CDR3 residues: CASRSRDWANYGYTF. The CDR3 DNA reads TGTGCCAGCAGGAGCAGGGATTGGGCTAACTATGGCTACACCTTC.

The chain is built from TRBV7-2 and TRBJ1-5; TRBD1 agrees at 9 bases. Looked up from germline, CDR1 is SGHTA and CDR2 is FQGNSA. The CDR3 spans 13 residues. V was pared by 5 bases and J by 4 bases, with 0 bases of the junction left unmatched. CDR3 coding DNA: TGTGCCAGCAGCGGGACAGGGAATCAGCCCCAGCATTTT. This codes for CASSGTGNQPQHF.

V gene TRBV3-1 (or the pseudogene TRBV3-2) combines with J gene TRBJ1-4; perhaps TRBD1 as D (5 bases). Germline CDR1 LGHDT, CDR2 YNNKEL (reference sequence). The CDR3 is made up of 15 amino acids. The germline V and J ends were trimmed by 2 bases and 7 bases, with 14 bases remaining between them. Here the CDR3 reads CASSQPQGRVEKLFF. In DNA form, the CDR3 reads TGTGCCAGCAGCCAACCCCAGGGAAGGGTTGAAAAACTGTTTTTT.

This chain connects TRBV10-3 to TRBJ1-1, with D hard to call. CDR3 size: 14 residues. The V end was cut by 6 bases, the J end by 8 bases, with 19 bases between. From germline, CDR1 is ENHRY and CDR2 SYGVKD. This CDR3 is CAIRQPGSSSEAFF. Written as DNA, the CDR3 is TGTGCCATCAGGCAACCGGGATCCAGTTCCGAAGCTTTCTTT.

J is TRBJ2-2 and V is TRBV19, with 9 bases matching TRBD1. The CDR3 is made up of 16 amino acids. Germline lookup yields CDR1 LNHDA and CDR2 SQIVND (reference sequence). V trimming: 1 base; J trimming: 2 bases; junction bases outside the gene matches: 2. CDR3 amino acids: CASSIAGQGNTGELFF. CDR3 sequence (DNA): TGTGCCAGTAGTATAGCGGGACAGGGCAACACCGGGGAGCTGTTTTTT.

CDR3 residues: CASRDPRGRTNEKLFF. CDR3 bases: TGTGCCAGTAGGGACCCCAGGGGGCGAACTAATGAAAAACTGTTTTTT. The V and J genes are TRBV19 and TRBJ1-4; 8 bases fit TRBD1. The CDR3 consists of 16 residues. With V trimmed by 6 bases and J by 1 base, 7 bases remained unmatched. Germline V gene data show CDR1 as LNHDA and CDR2 as SQIVND (reference sequence).

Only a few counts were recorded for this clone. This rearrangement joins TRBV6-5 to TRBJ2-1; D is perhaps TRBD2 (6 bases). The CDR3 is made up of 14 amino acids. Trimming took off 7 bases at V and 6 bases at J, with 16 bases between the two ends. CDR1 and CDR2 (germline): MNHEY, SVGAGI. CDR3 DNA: TGTGCCAGCATGGGAGGCCGTGCAATCAATGAGCAGTTCTTC. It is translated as CASMGGRAINEQFF.

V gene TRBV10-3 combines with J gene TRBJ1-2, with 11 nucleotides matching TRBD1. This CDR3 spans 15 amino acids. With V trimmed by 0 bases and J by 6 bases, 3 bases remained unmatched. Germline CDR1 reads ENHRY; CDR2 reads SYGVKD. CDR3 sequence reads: CAISESQDRGHGYTF. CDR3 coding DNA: TGTGCCATCAGTGAGTCCCAGGACAGGGGGCATGGCTACACCTTC.

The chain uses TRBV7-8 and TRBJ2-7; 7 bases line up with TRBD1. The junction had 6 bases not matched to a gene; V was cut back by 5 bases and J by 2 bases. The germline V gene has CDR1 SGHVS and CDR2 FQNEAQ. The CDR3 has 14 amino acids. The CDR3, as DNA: TGTGCCAGCAGCGTAGGGACAGCGACCTACGAGCAGTACTTC. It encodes CASSVGTATYEQYF.

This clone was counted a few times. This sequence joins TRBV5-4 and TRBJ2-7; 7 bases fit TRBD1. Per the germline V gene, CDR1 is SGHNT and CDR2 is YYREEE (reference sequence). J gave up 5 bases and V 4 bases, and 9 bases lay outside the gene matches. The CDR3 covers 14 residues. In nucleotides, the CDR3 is TGTGCCAGCAGCATGGGACAGATCGGCAACGAGCAGTACTTC. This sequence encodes CASSMGQIGNEQYF.